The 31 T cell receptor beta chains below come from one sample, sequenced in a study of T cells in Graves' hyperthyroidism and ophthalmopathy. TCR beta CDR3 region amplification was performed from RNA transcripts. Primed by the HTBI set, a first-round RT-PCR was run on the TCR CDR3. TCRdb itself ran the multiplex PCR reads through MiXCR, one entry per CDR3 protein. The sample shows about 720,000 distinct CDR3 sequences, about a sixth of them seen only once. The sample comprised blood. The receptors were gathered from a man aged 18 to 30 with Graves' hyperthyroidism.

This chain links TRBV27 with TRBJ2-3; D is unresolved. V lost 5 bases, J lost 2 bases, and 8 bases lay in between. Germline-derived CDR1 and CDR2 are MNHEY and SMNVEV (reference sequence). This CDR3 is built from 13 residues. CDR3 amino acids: CASSQRHTDTQYF. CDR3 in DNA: TGTGCCAGCAGTCAAAGACACACAGATACGCAGTATTTT.

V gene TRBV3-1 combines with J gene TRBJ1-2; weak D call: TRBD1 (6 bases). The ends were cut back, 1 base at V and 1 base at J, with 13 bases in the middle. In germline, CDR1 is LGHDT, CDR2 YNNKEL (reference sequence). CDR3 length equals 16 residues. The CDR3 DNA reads TGTGCCAGCAGCCAAGGGGTATCAGGGGTTAACTATGGCTACACCTTC. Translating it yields CASSQGVSGVNYGYTF.

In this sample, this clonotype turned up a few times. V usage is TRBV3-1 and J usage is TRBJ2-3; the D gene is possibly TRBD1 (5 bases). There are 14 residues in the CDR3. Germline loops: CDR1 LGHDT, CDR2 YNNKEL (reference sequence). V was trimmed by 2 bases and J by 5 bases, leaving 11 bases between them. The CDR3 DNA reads TGTGCCAGCAGCCAAATGCTAGGGGTAGATACGCAGTATTTT. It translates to CASSQMLGVDTQYF.

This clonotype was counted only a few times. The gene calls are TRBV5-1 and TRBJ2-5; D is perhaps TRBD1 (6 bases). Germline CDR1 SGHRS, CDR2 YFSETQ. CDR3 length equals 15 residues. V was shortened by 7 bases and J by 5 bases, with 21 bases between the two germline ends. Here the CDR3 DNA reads TGCGCCAGCGGTGTAACAGGGATTTCGATGGAGACCCAGTACTTC. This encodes CASGVTGISMETQYF.

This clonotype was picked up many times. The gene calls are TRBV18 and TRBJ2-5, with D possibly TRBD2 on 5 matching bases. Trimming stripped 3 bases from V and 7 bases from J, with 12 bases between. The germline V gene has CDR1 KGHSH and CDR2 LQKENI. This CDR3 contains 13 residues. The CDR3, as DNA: TGTGCCAGCTCACCCCCCCAACGGGGGACCCAGTACTTC. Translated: CASSPPQRGTQYF.

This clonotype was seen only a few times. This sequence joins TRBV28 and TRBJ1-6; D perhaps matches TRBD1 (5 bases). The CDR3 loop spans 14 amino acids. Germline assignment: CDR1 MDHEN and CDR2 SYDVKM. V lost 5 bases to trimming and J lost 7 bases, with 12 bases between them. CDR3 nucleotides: TGTGCCAGCAGTCTCCGACAGCAAAATTCACCCCTCCACTTT. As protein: CASSLRQQNSPLHF.

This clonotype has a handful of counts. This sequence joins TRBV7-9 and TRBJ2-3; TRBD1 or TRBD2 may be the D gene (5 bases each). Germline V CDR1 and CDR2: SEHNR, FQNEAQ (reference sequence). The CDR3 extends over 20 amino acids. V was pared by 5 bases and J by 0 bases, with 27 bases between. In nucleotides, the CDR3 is TGTGCCAGCAGCCGGTCGGGTAAAGGTCCTGGGGGATATAGCACAGATACGCAGTATTTT. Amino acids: CASSRSGKGPGGYSTDTQYF. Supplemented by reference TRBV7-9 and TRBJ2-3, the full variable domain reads DTGVSQNPRHKITKRGQNVTFRCDPISEHNRLYWYRQTLGQGPEFLTYFQNEAQLEKSRLLSDRFSAERPKGSFSTLEIQRTEQGDSAMYLCASSRSGKGPGGYSTDTQYFGPGTRLTVL.

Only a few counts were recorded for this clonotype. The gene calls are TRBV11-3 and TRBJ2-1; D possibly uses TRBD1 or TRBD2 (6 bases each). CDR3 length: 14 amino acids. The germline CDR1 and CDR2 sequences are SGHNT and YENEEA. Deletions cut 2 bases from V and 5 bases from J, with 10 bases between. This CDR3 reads CASSLKGGHNEQFF. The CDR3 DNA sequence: TGTGCCAGCAGCTTAAAAGGGGGGCACAATGAGCAGTTCTTC.

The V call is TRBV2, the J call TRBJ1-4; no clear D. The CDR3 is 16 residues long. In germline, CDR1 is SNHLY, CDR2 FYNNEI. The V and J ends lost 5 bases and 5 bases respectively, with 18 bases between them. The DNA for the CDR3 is TGTGCCAGCAGTCCTTCCCCAGCGGTGCTAAATGAAAAACTGTTTTTT. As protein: CASSPSPAVLNEKLFF.

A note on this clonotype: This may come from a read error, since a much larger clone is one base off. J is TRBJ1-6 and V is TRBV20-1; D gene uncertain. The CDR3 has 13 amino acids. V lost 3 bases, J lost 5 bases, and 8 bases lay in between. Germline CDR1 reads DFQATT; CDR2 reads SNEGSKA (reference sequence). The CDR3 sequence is CSASPANNSPLHF. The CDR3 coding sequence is TGCAGTGCTAGTCCAGCGAATAATTCACCCCTCCACTTT.

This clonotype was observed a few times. The CDR3 nucleotides are TGTGCCAGCCACGCACAAACAAAGAACACCGGGGAGCTGTTTTTT. Its translation is CASHAQTKNTGELFF. V gene TRBV9 combines with J gene TRBJ2-2; no reliable D call. The ends were cut back, 7 bases at V and 1 base at J, with 14 bases in the middle. CDR3 length equals 15 residues. Germline V gene sequence: CDR1 SGDLS, CDR2 YYNGEE.

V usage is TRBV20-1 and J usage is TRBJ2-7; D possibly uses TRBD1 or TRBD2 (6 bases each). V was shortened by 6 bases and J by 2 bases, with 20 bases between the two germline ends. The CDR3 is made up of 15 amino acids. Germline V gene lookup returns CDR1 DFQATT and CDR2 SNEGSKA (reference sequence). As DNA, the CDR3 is TGCAGTGCCAGCCCGGGGGCGGGATATACCTACGAGCAGTACTTC. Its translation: CSASPGAGYTYEQYF.

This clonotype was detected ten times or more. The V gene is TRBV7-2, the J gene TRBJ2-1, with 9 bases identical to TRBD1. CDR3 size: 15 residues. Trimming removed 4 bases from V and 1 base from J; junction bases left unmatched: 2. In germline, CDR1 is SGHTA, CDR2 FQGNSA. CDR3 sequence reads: CASSYDRGSYNEQFF. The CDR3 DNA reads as TGTGCCAGCAGCTATGACAGGGGGTCCTACAATGAGCAGTTCTTC.

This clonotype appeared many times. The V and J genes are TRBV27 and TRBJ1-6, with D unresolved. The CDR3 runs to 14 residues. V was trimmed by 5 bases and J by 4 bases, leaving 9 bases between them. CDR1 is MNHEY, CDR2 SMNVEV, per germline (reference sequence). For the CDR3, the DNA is TGTGCCAGCAGTCCCGGGAATTATAATTCACCCCTCCACTTT. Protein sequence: CASSPGNYNSPLHF.

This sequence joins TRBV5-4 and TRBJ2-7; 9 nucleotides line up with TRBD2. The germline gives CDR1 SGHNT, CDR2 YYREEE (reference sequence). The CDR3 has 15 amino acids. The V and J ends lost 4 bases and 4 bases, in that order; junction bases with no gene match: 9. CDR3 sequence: CASSLLGLASYEQYF. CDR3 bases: TGTGCCAGCAGCCTCCTCGGACTAGCGTCGTACGAGCAGTACTTC.

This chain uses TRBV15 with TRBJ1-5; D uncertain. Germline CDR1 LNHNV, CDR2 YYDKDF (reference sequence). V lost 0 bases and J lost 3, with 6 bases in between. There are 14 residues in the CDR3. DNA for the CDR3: TGTGCCACCAGCAGAGAGCTGCCCAATCAGCCCCAGCATTTT. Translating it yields CATSRELPNQPQHF.

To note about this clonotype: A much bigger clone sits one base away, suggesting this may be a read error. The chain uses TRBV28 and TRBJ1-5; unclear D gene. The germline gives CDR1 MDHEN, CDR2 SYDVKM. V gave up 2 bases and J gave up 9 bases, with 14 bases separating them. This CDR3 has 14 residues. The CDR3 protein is CASSLVANKGPQHF. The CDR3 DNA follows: TGTGCCAGCAGTTTAGTGGCAAATAAAGGGCCCCAGCATTTT.

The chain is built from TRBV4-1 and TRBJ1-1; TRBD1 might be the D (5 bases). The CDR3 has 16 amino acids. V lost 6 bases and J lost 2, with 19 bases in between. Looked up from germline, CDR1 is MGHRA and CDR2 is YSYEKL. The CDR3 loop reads CASRSTAKVANTEAFF. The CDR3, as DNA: TGCGCCAGCAGATCGACAGCGAAGGTAGCAAACACTGAAGCTTTCTTT.

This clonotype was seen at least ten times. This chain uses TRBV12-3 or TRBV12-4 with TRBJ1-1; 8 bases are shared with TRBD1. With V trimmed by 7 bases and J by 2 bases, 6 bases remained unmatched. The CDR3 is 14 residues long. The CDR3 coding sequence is TGTGCCAGCACCCAGGCAGGGGGCAACACTGAAGCTTTCTTT. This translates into CASTQAGGNTEAFF.

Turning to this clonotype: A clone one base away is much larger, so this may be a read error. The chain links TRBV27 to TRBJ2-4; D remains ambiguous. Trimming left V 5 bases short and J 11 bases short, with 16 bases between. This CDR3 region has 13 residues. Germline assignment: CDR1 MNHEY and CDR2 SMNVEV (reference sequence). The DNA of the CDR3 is TGTGCCAGCAGTCCCTACGAGGTGGGCTTTCAGTACTTC. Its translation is CASSPYEVGFQYF.

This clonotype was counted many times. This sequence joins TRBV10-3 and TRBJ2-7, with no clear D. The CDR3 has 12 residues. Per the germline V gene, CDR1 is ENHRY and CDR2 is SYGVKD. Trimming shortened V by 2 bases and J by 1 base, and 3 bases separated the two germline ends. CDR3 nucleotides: TGTGCCATCAGTGAGCTGTCCTACGAGCAGTACTTC. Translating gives CAISELSYEQYF.

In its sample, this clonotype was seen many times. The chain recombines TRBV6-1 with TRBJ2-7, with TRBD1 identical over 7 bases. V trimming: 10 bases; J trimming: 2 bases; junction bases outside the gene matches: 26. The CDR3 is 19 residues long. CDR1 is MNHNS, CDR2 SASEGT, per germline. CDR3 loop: CATVLPRQGFRASPYEQYF. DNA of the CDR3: TGTGCCACCGTTCTACCCCGACAGGGTTTCCGGGCGTCGCCCTACGAGCAGTACTTC.

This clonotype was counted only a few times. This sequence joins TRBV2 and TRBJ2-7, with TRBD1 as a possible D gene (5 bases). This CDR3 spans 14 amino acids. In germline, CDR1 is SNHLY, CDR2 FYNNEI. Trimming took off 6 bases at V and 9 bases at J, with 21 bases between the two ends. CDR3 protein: CASRHSSDSDWQYF. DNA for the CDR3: TGTGCCAGCAGACACTCCTCTGACAGTGATTGGCAGTACTTC.

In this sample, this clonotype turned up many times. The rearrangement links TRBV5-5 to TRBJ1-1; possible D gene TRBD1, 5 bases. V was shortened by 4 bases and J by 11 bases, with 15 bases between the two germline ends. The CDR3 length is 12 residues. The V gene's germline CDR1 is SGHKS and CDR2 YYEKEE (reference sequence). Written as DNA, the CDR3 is TGTGCCAGCAGCGACGTCGGGGGGAGGGCTTTCTTT. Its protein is CASSDVGGRAFF.

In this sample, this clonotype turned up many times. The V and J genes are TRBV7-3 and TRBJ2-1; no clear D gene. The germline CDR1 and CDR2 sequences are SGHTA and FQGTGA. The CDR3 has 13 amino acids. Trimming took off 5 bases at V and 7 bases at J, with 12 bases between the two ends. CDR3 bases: TGTGCCAGCAGCCCTCTAGACAAGAATGAGCAGTTCTTC. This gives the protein CASSPLDKNEQFF.

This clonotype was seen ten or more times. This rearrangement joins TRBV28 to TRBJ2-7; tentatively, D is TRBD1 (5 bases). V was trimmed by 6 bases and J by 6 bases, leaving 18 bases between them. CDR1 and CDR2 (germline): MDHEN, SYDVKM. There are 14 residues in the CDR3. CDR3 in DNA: TGTGCCAGCAGCCGTCCAGTTGGGGCCGGCGAGCAGTACTTC. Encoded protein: CASSRPVGAGEQYF.

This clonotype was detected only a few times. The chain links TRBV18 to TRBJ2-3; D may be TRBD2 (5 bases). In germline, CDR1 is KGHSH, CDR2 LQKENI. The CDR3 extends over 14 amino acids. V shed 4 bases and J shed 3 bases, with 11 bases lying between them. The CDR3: CASSRLEGTDTQYF. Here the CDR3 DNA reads TGTGCCAGCTCACGCCTAGAGGGAACAGATACGCAGTATTTT.

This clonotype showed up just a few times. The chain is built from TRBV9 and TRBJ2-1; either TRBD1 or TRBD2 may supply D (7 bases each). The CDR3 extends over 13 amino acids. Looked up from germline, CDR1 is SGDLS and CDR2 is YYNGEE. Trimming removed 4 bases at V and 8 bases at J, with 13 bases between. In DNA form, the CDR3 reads TGTGCCAGCAGCTCCCAGGGGGGGGATGAGCAGTTCTTC. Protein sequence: CASSSQGGDEQFF.

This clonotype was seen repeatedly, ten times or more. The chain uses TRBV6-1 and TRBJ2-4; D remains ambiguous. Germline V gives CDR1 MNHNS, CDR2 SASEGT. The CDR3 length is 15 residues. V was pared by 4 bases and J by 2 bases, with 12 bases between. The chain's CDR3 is CASSVSEGTKNIQYF. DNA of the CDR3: TGTGCCAGCAGTGTCTCGGAAGGGACCAAAAACATTCAGTACTTC.

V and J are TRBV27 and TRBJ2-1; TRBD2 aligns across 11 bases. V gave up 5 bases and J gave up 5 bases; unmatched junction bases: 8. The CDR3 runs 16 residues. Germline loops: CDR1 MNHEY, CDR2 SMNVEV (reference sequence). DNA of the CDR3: TGTGCCAGCAGTCTTAGACTAGCGGGGAGTCACAATGAGCAGTTCTTC. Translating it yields CASSLRLAGSHNEQFF.

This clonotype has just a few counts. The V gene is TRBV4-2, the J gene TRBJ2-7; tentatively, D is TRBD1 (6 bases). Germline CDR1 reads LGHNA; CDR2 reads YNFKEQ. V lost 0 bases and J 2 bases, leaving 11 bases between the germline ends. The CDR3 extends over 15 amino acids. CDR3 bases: TGTGCCAGCAGCCAAGATTTCCAGGGGCCCTACGAGCAGTACTTC. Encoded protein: CASSQDFQGPYEQYF.